This is a list of T cell receptor beta chains from one sample in a study of control samples from healthy donors and cancer patients. The table came from immunoSEQ multiplex PCR; TCRdb's copy has only in-frame clones and leaves some out. This table holds some 150,000 clones, around 86% found once. Sample: blood. Receptors originate from a man aged 30 to 45 in good health. CDR3s include the opening cysteine and the closing phenylalanine or tryptophan. A D gene is named only where the DNA matches it firmly. Size is stated for part of the rows, as once, few or many counts, or as a class when the clone is expanded.

j_gene | abundance | d_gene | v_gene | CDR3nt | CDR3aa
TRBJ2-6 | . | . | TRBV7-7 | TGTGCTAGCAGCCCCCACGGGAACTCTGGGGCCAACGTCCTGACTTTC | CASSPHGNSGANVLTF
TRBJ1-4 | . | . | TRBV4-1 | TGCGCCAGCAGCCCACATGGGGACCTTAATGAAAAACTGTTTTTT | CASSPHGDLNEKLFF
TRBJ1-4 | . | TRBD1 | TRBV5-4 | TGTGCCAGCAGCCCGACAGGGGGCCATGAAAAACTGTTTTTT | CASSPTGGHEKLFF
TRBJ1-3 | . | . | TRBV1 | TGCACCAGCAGCCAAGACGGACAGGGCAATATCTCTGGAAACACCATATATTTT | CTSSQDGQGNISGNTIYF
TRBJ1-1 | . | . | TRBV4-3 | TGCGCCAGCAGCCAGCAACAGGGAAGCTCATCTGAAGCTTTCTTT | CASSQQQGSSSEAFF
TRBJ2-3 | . | TRBD2 | TRBV9 | TGTGCCAGCAGCTTTGGACTAGCGGTTAGCACAGATACGCAGTATTTT | CASSFGLAVSTDTQYF
TRBJ2-3 | . | . | TRBV14 | TGTGCCAGCAGCCAAGTGGAGGTGGGAGTAACAGATACGCAGTATTTT | CASSQVEVGVTDTQYF
TRBJ2-3 | . | TRBD2 | TRBV9 | TGTGCCAGCAGCCCCCTAGCGGGGGGGCCAACAGATACGCAGTATTTT | CASSPLAGGPTDTQYF
TRBJ2-5 | . | TRBD2 | TRBV5-1 | TGCGCCAGCAGCTTGGGGTCCACTAGCGGGGGGCCGAGGGAAGAGACCCAGTACTTC | CASSLGSTSGGPREETQYF
TRBJ1-1 | . | . | TRBV2 | TGTGCCAGCAGTGAAAGGCACAGTCTGAACACTGAAGCTTTCTTT | CASSERHSLNTEAFF
TRBJ2-1 | . | TRBD1 | TRBV7-3 | TGTGCCAGCAGCCCGCGACAGGGGCAAGTCCAGTTCTTC | CASSPRQGQVQFF
TRBJ2-2 | . | . | TRBV5-1 | TGCGCCAGCAGCCCCGGAGCGCTGAACACCGGGGAGCTGTTTTTT | CASSPGALNTGELFF
TRBJ2-1 | . | TRBD1 | TRBV10-3 | TGTGCCATCAGTGGGGACAGCAATGAGCAGTTCTTC | CAISGDSNEQFF
TRBJ2-5 | . | . | TRBV7-8 | TGTGCCAGCAGCTCTAGCATTGGGGGGAAGGAGACCCAGTACTTC | CASSSSIGGKETQYF
TRBJ2-3 | once | . | TRBV9 | TGTGCCAGCAGCGTAGGAGGCAGTGGCCTCACAGATACGCAGTATTTT | CASSVGGSGLTDTQYF
TRBJ1-6 | . | TRBD1 | TRBV6-1 | TGTGCCAGCAGTGAAACCTATTCACAGGGGGCACCCCTCCACTTT | CASSETYSQGAPLHF
TRBJ2-7 | once | . | TRBV5-8 | TGTGCCAGCAGCTCCGGGCGGGCAGGGACCTCCTACGAGCAGTACTTC | CASSSGRAGTSYEQYF
TRBJ1-1 | . | TRBD1 | TRBV19 | TGTGCCAGTAGTGTCCCCCAGGGACAGGGGTACACTGAAGCTTTCTTT | CASSVPQGQGYTEAFF
TRBJ2-7 | . | . | TRBV5-1 | TGCGCCAGCAGCTTGGGTCTAGCGACCACCTACGAGCAGTACTTC | CASSLGLATTYEQYF
TRBJ1-2 | large | . | TRBV5-5 | TGTGCCAGCAGCTTGTCAGGGTTCTCCTATGGCTACACCTTC | CASSLSGFSYGYTF
TRBJ1-1 | . | . | TRBV29-1 | TGCAGCGTTGCAAGGAGGAACACTGAAGCTTTCTTT | CSVARRNTEAFF
TRBJ1-5 | . | . | TRBV23-1 | TGCGCCAGCAGTCTGGGGCAACAGGGCCAAGGGCGGTGTCAGCCCCAGCATTTT | CASSLGQQGQGRCQPQHF
TRBJ2-7 | . | . | TRBV18 | TGTGCCAGCTCACCACCCGAAGCGATCTACGAGCAGTACTTC | CASSPPEAIYEQYF
TRBJ1-2 | . | . | TRBV2 | TGTGCCAGCACCCTCGGGGGGGGCCATGGCTACACCTTC | CASTLGGGHGYTF
TRBJ1-4 | . | TRBD1 | TRBV9 | TGTGCCAGCAGCGTAAGGACAGGGGGCAGTGAAAAACTGTTTTTT | CASSVRTGGSEKLFF
TRBJ2-6 | . | . | TRBV2 | TGTGCCAGCAGTGAAGGGGCTGGGGCCAACGTCCTGACTTTC | CASSEGAGANVLTF
TRBJ2-5 | . | . | TRBV21-1 | TGTGCCAGCGGGATTATAAGGGAGACCCAGTACTTC | CASGIIRETQYF
TRBJ2-6 | once | . | TRBV6-5 | TGTGCCAGCAGAGTCCCCGGGGCCAACGTCCTGACTTTC | CASRVPGANVLTF
TRBJ2-7 | . | . | TRBV9 | TGTGCCAGCAGCCCACGTCGGGACGGGAACGAGCAGTACTTC | CASSPRRDGNEQYF
TRBJ2-3 | . | TRBD2 | TRBV12-5 | TGTGCTAGTGGTTTGGACAGGGCAGGGACTAGCGGGAGGCAAAGCACAGATACGCAGTATTTT | CASGLDRAGTSGRQSTDTQYF
TRBJ1-6 | . | . | TRBV5-5 | TGTGCCAGCAGCCCAAGACAGAGCTCCTATAATTCACCCCTCCACTTT | CASSPRQSSYNSPLHF
TRBJ2-1 | . | TRBD2 | TRBV15 | TGTGCCACCAGCATAACTAGCGGGAGGGAAAATGAGCAGTTCTTC | CATSITSGRENEQFF
TRBJ2-2 | . | . | TRBV5-1 | TGCGCCAGCAGCTTGGATCCGGTTTCAACCGGGGAGCTGTTTTTT | CASSLDPVSTGELFF
TRBJ1-2 | . | TRBD1 | TRBV4-1 | TGCGCCAGCAGCCAACCCTCAGGGGGCCGGTATGGCTACACCTTC | CASSQPSGGRYGYTF
TRBJ2-7 | . | TRBD2 | TRBV18 | TGTGCCAGCTCACCTCTTGGGGGTAGCGGGATTTTTTCCGAGCAGTACTTC | CASSPLGGSGIFSEQYF
TRBJ1-1 | . | . | TRBV11-2 | TGTGCCAGCAGCTTAGTTGGACAAAACACTGAAGCTTTCTTT | CASSLVGQNTEAFF
TRBJ2-1 | . | . | TRBV9 | TGTGCCAGCAGCGTAGGAACGGGGAGTAAGGCCTACAATGAGCAGTTCTTC | CASSVGTGSKAYNEQFF
TRBJ2-1 | . | . | TRBV11-2 | TGTGCCAGCAGCTTCAGGGCGGGACAAAGCTACAATGAGCAGTTCTTC | CASSFRAGQSYNEQFF
TRBJ2-5 | . | TRBD2 | TRBV7-9 | TGTGCCAGCAGCTCCCCCGGGACTAGCGGGAGGGGTGAGACCCAGTACTTC | CASSSPGTSGRGETQYF
TRBJ1-6 | few | . | TRBV6-5 | TGTGCCAGCAGTTCCCGGGGGAATAATTCACCCCTCCACTTT | CASSSRGNNSPLHF
TRBJ2-7 | . | . | TRBV30 | TGTGCCTGGAGTCACCAGGGGAACGAGCAGTACTTC | CAWSHQGNEQYF
TRBJ1-3 | . | . | TRBV10-3 | TGTGCCATCAGGCCCGGGACGCTCTCTGGAAACACCATATATTTT | CAIRPGTLSGNTIYF
TRBJ1-4 | . | . | TRBV6-1 | TGTGCCAGCAGGGAACCTGACGGGACAATGAGTGAAAAACTGTTTTTT | CASREPDGTMSEKLFF
TRBJ2-1 | . | TRBD2 | TRBV29-1 | TGCAGCGTTGTTGGGACGGGGGGAACCTACAATGAGCAGTTCTTC | CSVVGTGGTYNEQFF
TRBJ2-7 | . | . | TRBV7-2 | TGTGCCAGCAGCTTAGCGGGAGAGTCGGACTACGAGCAGTACTTC | CASSLAGESDYEQYF
TRBJ2-7 | . | . | TRBV2 | TGTGCCAGCCGGCAGGGTGTTGTCTACGAGCAGTACTTC | CASRQGVVYEQYF
TRBJ1-6 | . | . | TRBV11-2 | TGTGCCAGCAGCTTATCTATCAGGGCATATAATTCACCCCTCCACTTT | CASSLSIRAYNSPLHF
TRBJ1-2 | . | . | TRBV6-2/TRBV6-3 | TGTGCCAGCAGTAAAGGCCCGGATAAGGCCTATGGCTACACCTTC | CASSKGPDKAYGYTF
TRBJ2-3 | . | . | TRBV4-1 | TGCGCCAGCAGCCAAGTTTGGACGGGAGGCACAGATACGCAGTATTTT | CASSQVWTGGTDTQYF
TRBJ2-2 | . | TRBD2 | TRBV16 | TGTGCCAGCAGACCCCCCGGGAGGTACACCGGGGAGCTGTTTTTT | CASRPPGRYTGELFF
TRBJ2-1 | . | . | TRBV10-3 | TGTGCCATCAGTGAGTCCGACAGGGACTTGAAGAACGAGCAGTTCTTC | CAISESDRDLKNEQFF
TRBJ2-3 | . | . | TRBV4-2 | TGTGCCAGCAGCCAGCTCAACTTCGGGGGCCGCACAGATACGCAGTATTTT | CASSQLNFGGRTDTQYF
TRBJ2-7 | . | TRBD2 | TRBV6-1 | TGTGCCAGCAGTGGAGAACTAGCGGGAGGCACCTACGAGCAGTACTTC | CASSGELAGGTYEQYF